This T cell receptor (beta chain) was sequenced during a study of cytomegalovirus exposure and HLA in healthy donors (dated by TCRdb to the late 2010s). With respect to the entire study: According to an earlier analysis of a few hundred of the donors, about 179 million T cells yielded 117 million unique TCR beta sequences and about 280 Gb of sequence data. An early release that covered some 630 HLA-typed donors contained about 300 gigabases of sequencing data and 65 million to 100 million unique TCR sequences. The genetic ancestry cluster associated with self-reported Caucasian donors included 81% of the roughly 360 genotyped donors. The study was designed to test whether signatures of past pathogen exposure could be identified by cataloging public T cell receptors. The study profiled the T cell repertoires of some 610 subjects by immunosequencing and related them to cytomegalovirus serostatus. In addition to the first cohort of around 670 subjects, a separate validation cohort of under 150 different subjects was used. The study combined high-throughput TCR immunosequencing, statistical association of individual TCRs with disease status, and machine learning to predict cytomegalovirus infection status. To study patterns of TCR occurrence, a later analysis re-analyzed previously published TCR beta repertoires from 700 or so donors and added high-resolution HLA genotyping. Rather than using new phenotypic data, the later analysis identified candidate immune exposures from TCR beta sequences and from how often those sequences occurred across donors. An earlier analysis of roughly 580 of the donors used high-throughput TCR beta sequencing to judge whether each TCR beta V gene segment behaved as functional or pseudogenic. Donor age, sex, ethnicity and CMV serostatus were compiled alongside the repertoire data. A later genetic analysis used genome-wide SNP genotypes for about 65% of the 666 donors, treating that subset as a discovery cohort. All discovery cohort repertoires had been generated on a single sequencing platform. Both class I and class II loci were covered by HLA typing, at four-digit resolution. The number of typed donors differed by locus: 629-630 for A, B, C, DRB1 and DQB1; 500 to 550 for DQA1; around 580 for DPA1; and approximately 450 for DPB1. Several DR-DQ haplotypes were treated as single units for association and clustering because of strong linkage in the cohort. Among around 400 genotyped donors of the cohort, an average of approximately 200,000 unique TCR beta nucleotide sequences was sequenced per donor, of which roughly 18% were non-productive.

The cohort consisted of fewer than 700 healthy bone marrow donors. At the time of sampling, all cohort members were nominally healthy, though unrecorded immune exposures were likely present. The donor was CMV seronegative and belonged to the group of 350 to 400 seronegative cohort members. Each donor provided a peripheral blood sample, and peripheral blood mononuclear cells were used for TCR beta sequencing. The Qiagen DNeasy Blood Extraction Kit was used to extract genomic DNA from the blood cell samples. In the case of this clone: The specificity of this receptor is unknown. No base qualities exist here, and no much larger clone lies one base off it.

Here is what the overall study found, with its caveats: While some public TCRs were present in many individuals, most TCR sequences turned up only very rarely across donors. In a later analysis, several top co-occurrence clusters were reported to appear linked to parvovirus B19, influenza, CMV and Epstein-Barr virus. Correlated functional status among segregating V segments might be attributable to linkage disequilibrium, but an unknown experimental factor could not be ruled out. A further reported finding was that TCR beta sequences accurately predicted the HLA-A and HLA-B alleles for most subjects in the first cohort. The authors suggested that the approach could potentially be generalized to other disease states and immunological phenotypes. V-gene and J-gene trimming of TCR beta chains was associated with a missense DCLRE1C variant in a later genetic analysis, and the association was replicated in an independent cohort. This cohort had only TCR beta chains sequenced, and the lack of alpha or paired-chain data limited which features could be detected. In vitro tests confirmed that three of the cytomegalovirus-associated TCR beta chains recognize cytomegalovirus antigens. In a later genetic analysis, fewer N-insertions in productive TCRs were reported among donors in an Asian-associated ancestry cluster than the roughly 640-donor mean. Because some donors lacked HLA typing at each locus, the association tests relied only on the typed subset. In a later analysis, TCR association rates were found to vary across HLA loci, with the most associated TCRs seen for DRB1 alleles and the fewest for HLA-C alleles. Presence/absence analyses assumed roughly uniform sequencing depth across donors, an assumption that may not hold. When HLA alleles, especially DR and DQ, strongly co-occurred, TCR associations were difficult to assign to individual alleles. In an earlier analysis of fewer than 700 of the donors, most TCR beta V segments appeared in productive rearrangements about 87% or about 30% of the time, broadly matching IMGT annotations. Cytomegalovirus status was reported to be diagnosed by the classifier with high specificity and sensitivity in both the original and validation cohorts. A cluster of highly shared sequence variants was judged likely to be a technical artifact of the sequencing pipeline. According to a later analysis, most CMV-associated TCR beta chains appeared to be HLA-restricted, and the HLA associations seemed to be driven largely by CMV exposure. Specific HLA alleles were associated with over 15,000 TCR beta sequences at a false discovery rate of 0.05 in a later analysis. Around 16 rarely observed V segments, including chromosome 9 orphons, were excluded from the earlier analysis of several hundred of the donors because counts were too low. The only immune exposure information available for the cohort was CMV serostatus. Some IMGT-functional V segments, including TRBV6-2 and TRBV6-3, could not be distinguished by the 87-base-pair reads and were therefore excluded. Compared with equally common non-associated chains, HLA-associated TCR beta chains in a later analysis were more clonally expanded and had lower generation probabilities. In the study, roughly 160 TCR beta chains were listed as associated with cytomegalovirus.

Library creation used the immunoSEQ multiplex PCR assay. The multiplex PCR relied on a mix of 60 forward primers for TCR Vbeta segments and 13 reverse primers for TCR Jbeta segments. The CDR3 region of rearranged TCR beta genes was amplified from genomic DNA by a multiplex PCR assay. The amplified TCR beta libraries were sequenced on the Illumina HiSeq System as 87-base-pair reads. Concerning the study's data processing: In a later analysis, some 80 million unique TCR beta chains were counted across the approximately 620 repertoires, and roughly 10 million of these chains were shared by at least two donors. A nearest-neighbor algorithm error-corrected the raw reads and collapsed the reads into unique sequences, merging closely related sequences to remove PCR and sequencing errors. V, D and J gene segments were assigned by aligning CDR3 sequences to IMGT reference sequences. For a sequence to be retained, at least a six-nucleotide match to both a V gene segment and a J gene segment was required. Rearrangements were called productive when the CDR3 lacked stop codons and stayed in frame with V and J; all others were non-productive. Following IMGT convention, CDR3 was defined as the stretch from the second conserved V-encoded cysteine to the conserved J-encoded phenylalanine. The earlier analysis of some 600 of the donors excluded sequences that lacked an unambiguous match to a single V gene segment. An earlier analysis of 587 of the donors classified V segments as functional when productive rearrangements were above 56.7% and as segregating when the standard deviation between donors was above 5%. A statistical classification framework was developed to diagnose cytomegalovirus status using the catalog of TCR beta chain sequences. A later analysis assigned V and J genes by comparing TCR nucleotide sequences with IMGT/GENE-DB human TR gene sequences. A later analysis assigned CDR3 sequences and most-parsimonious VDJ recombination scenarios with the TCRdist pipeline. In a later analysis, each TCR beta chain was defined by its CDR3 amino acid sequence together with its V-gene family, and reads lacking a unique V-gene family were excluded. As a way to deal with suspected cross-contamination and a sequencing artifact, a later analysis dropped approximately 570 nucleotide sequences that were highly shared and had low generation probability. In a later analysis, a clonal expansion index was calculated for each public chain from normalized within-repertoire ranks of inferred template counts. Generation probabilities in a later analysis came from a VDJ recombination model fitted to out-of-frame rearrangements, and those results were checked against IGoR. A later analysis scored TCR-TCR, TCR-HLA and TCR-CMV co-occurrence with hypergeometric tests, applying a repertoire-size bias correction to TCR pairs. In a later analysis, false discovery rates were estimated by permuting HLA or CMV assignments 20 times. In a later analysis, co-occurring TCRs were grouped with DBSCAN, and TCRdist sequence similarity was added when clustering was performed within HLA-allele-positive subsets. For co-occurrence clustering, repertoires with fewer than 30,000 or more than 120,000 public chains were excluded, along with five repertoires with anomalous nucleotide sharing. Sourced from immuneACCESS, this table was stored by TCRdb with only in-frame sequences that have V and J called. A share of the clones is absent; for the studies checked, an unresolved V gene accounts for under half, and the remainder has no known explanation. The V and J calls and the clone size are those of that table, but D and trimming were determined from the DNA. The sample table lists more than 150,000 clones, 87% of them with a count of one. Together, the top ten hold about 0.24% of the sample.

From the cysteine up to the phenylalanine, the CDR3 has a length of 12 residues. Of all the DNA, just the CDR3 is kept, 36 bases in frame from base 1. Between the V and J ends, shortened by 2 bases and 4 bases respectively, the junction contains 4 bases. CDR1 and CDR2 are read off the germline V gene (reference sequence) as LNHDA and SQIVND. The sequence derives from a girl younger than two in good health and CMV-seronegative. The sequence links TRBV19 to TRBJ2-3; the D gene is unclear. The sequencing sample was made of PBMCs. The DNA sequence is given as TGTGCCAGTAGTATACGGGCAGATACGCAGTATTTT. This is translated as CASSIRADTQYF.